This T cell receptor (beta chain) was sequenced for a study of T cell repertoires in cytomegalovirus infection. Study-wide context: TCR beta signatures that were public indicated CMV infection and matching HLA type.

Looked up from germline, CDR1 is MNHNY and CDR2 is SVGAGI (reference sequence). This CDR3 is 11 amino acids long. Trimming stripped 6 bases from V and 8 bases from J, with 10 bases between. One entry per CDR3 protein results from TCRdb running MiXCR on the reads. In the table there are more than 85,000 distinct CDR3 sequences, less than 25% of which are singletons. Whole-study findings and limits: Predominance within the ex vivo response was attributable to HLA-C-restricted CMV-specific TCR beta clonotypes.

Comments on this clonotype: Its antigen is currently unknown.

This chain joins TRBV6-6 and TRBJ1-1, with D unclear. Sequenced input: CD8+ T cells from PBMCs. The TCR originated in a human donor in good health (CMV status not recorded). Some clones in this sample may be carry-over from other donors' samples. CDR3 region: CASRFAAEAFF. CDR3 DNA sequence: TGTGCCAGCAGATTCGCGGCGGAAGCTTTCTTT.